This paragraph covers one TCR beta chain sequence. Profiled with immunoSEQ multiplex PCR; TCRdb holds only in-frame clones, not every one. The repertoire holds about 130,000 clones, 86% seen once, with 8.4% in the top ten. The data belong to a study of identifying expanded T cells in peripheral blood. Trimming took 3 bases from V and 7 from J, leaving 7 bases between them. The germline CDR1 and CDR2 sequences are KGHSH and LQKENI. This CDR3 comprises 11 residues. This clonotype was obtained from a person between 18 and 70 years old in good health. V and J are TRBV18 and TRBJ2-7; D is uncertain. The sequencing sample was made of blood. The CDR3 sequence: CASSPDREQYF. As DNA, the CDR3 is TGTGCCAGCTCACCTGATCGAGAGCAGTACTTC.